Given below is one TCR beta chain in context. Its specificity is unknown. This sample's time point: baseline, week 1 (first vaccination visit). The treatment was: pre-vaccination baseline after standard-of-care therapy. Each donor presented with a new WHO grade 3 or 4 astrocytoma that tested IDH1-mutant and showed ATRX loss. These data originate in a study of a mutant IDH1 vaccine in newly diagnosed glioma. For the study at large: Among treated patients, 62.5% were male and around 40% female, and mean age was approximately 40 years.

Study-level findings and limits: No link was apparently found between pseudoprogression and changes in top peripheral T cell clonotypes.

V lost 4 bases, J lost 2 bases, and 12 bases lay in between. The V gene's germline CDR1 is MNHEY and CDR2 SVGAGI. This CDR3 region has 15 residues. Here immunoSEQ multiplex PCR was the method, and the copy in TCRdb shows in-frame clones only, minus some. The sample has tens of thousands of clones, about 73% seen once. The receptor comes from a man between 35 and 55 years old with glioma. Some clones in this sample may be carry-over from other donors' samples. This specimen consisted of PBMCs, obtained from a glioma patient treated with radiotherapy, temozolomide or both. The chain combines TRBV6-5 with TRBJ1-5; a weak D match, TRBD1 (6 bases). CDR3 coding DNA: TGTGCCAGCAGTTCCCAGGGGTTGGGCAATCAGCCCCAGCATTTT. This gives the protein CASSSQGLGNQPQHF.